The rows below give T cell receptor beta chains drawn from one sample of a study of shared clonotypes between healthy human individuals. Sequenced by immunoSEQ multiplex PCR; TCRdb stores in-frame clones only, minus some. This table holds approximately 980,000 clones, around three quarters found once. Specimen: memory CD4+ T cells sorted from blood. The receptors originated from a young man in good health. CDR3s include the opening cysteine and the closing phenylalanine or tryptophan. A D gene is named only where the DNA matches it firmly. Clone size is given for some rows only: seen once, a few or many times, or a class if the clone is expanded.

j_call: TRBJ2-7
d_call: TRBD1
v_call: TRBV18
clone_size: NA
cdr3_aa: CASSLGTVSGAYEQYF
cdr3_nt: TGTGCCAGCTCACTAGGGACAGTATCCGGGGCCTACGAGCAGTACTTC

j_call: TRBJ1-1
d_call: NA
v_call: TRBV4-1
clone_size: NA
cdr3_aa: CASSRDRGATEAFF
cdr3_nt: TGCGCCAGCAGCCGGGACCGGGGGGCCACTGAAGCTTTCTTT

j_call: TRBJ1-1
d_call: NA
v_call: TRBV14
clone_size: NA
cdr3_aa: CASSRGTKNTEAFF
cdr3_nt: TGTGCCAGCAGCCGAGGGACAAAGAACACTGAAGCTTTCTTT

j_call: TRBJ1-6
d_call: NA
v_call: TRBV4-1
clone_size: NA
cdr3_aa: CASSPDRFSGNSPLHF
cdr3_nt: TGCGCCAGCAGCCCGGACAGATTTTCGGGAAATTCACCCCTCCACTTT

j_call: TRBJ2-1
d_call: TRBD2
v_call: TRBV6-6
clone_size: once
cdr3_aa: CASSYSPGGAYNEQFF
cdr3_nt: TGTGCCAGCAGTTACTCTCCGGGGGGGGCCTACAATGAGCAGTTCTTC

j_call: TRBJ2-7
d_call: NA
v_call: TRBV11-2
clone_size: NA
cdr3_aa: CASSFGVSEQYF
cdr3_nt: TGTGCCAGCAGCTTTGGGGTATCCGAGCAGTACTTC

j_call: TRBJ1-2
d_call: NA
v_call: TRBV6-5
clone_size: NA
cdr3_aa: CASSYSRGQVYGYTF
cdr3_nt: TGTGCCAGCAGTTACTCACGGGGGCAGGTCTATGGCTACACCTTC

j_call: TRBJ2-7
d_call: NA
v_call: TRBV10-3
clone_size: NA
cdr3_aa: CAIAGTTYEQYF
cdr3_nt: TGTGCCATCGCCGGGACCACCTACGAGCAGTACTTC

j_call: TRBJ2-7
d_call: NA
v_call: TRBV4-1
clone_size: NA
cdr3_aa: CASSQSSTILYEQYF
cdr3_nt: TGCGCCAGCAGCCAATCCTCAACTATACTCTACGAGCAGTACTTC

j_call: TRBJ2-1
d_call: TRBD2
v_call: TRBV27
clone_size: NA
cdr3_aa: CASRVKGASGASYNEQFF
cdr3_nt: TGTGCCAGCAGGGTGAAGGGGGCTAGCGGGGCATCCTACAATGAGCAGTTCTTC

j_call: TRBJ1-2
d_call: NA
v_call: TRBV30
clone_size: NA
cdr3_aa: CAGWLGLLVGYTF
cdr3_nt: TGTGCCGGATGGTTAGGGTTGTTGGTTGGCTACACCTTC

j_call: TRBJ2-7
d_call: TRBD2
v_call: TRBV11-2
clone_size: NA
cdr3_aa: CASSLGLGLAGYEQYF
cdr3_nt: TGTGCCAGCAGCTTAGGGCTCGGACTAGCGGGGTACGAGCAGTACTTC

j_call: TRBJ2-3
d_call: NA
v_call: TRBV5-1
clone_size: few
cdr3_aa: CASSRAYTDTQYF
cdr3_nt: TGCGCCAGCAGCCGGGCGTACACAGATACGCAGTATTTT

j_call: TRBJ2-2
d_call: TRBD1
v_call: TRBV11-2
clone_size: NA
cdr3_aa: CASSFTGGANTGELFF
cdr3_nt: TGTGCCAGCAGCTTTACAGGGGGCGCGAACACCGGGGAGCTGTTTTTT

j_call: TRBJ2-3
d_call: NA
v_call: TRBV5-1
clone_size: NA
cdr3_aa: CASSSATSGVFTDTQYF
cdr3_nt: TGCGCCAGCAGCTCCGCGACGTCAGGGGTGTTCACAGATACGCAGTATTTT

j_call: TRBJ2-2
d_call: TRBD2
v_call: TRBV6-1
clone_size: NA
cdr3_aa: CASLSREGTGELFF
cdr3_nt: TGTGCCAGCTTAAGTCGGGAGGGAACCGGGGAGCTGTTTTTT

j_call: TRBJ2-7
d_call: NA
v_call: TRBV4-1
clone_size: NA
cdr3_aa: CASSQVQSSAYEQYF
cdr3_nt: TGCGCCAGCAGCCAAGTACAGAGTAGCGCCTACGAGCAGTACTTC

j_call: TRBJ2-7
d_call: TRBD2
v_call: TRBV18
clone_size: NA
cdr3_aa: CASSPPGREGYEQYF
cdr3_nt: TGTGCCAGCTCACCACCGGGCCGGGAGGGCTACGAGCAGTACTTC

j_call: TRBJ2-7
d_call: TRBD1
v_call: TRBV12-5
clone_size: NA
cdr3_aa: CASGLVLGGTGGYEQYF
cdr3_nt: TGTGCTAGTGGTTTGGTACTGGGAGGGACAGGGGGCTACGAGCAGTACTTC

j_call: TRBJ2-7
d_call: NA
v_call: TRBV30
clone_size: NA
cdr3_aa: CAWSSTGLEGSYEQYF
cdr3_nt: TGTGCCTGGAGCAGTACTGGACTTGAAGGGTCCTACGAGCAGTACTTC

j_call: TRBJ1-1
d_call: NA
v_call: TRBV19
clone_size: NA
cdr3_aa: CASSLARVVPEAFF
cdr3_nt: TGTGCCAGTAGTCTCGCCAGGGTAGTCCCTGAAGCTTTCTTT

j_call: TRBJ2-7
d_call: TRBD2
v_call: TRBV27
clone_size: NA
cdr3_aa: CASSPGGALYYEQYF
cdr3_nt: TGTGCCAGCAGCCCCGGGGGGGCCTTATACTACGAGCAGTACTTC

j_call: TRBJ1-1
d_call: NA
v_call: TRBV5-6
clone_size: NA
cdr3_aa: CASFRGSTEAFF
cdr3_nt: TGTGCCAGCTTCAGGGGTTCAACTGAAGCTTTCTTT

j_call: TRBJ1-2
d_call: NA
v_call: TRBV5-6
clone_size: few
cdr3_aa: CASSFYYRDTNYGYTF
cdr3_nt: TGTGCCAGCAGCTTTTATTACAGAGATACTAACTATGGCTACACCTTC

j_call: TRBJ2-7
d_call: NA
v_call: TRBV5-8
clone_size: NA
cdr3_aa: CASSLSFAGVGEQYF
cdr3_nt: TGTGCCAGCAGCTTATCTTTTGCAGGGGTGGGCGAGCAGTACTTC

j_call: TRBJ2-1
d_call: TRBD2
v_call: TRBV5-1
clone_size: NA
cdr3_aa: CASSLAPAGGYNEQFF
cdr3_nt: TGCGCCAGCAGCTTGGCTCCCGCGGGAGGCTACAATGAGCAGTTCTTC

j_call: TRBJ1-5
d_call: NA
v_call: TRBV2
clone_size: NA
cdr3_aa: CASSVDSNNQPQHF
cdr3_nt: TGTGCCAGCAGTGTGGACAGTAATAATCAGCCCCAGCATTTT

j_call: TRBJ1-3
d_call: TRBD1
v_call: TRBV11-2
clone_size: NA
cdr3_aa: CASSKTGQSSSGNTIYF
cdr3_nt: TGTGCCAGCAGCAAAACGGGACAGTCGAGCTCTGGAAACACCATATATTTT

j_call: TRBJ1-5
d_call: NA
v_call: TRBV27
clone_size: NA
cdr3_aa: CASSPKENQPQHF
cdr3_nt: TGTGCCAGCAGCCCTAAGGAGAATCAGCCCCAGCATTTT

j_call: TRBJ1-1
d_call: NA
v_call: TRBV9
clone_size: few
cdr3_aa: CASSPRVFPEEAFF
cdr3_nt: TGTGCCAGCAGCCCAAGGGTCTTCCCCGAGGAAGCTTTCTTT

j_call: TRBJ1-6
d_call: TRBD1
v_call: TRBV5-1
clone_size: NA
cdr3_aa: CASRTGRSYNSPLHF
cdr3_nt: TGCGCCAGCAGGACAGGGAGGTCCTATAATTCACCCCTCCACTTT

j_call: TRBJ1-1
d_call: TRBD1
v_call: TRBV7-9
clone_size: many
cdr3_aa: CASRADWTGPEAFF
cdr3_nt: TGTGCCAGCAGGGCCGACTGGACAGGGCCTGAAGCTTTCTTT

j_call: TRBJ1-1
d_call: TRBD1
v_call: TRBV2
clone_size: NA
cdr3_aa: CASGPDRDTEAFF
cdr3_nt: TGTGCCAGCGGCCCCGACAGGGACACTGAAGCTTTCTTT